The rows below give T cell receptor beta chains drawn from one sample of a study of OX40 agonist ivuxolimab in advanced cancers. Only in-frame clones appear in the TCRdb table, and some are missing; sequencing was by immunoSEQ multiplex PCR. Found here are around 20,000 clones, roughly 88% of them singletons; the top ten hold 26%. The specimen comprised CD4+ or CD8+ T cells sorted from blood, sampled in a trial of the OX40 agonist ivuxolimab. The receptors originated from an adult with an advanced solid tumor such as melanoma, head and neck, liver or kidney cancer. The CDR3 runs from the conserved cysteine through the conserved F or W. The D gene is left open where the match is weak. Clone sizes are given selectively: once, few, many, or a class where the clone is expanded.

v_call,j_call,clone_size,d_call,cdr3_nt,cdr3_aa
TRBV27,TRBJ2-3,NA,NA,TGTGCCAGCGGGTTCCTAACAGATACGCAGTATTTT,CASGFLTDTQYF
TRBV10-3,TRBJ2-7,NA,NA,TGTGCCATCAGTGCGGGCAGACCGACCGAGCAGTACTTC,CAISAGRPTEQYF
TRBV29-1,TRBJ2-1,NA,TRBD2,TGCAGCGTTGAGGTAGCGGGAGGGCTTAATGAGCAGTTCTTC,CSVEVAGGLNEQFF
TRBV5-6,TRBJ2-7,NA,TRBD1,TGTGCCAGCAGCTTACACCCGCGCGACAGGGGGCACGAGCAGTACTTC,CASSLHPRDRGHEQYF
TRBV7-7,TRBJ2-7,NA,NA,TGTGCTAGCAGCCCCGGGACACAGTACGAGCAGTACTTC,CASSPGTQYEQYF
TRBV7-9,TRBJ2-7,NA,NA,TGTGCCAGCAGCTTAGTGGATTACGAGCAGTACTTC,CASSLVDYEQYF
TRBV5-6,TRBJ1-3,few,NA,TGTGCCAGCAGCGGCTCTGGAAACACCATATATTTT,CASSGSGNTIYF
TRBV5-6,TRBJ1-2,NA,TRBD1,TGTGCCAGCAGCTATACAGGGGATGGCTACACCTTC,CASSYTGDGYTF
TRBV12-5,TRBJ1-1,NA,TRBD1,TGTGCTAGTGGTTTAGGGACAGGGAACACTGAAGCTTTCTTT,CASGLGTGNTEAFF
TRBV7-9,TRBJ2-3,NA,NA,TGTGCCAGCAGCGACATAGCGGAAAGCACAGATACGCAGTATTTT,CASSDIAESTDTQYF
TRBV27,TRBJ1-1,NA,NA,TGTGCCAGCAGTTTATCCCTTTTGGCTCGGGGGGCTGATGGTCGGGACACTGAAGCTTTCTTT,CASSLSLLARGADGRDTEAFF
TRBV27,TRBJ1-1,NA,NA,TGTGCCAGCAGTACTGTAGGGGGGGTCGCTGAAGCTTTCTTT,CASSTVGGVAEAFF
TRBV10-3,TRBJ2-1,NA,NA,TGTGCCATCGAAGACCCAGCGCATTACAATGAGCAGTTCTTC,CAIEDPAHYNEQFF
TRBV29-1,TRBJ1-2,NA,NA,TGCAGCGTTGTCTGGGTGGGGGCTTATGGCTACACCTTC,CSVVWVGAYGYTF